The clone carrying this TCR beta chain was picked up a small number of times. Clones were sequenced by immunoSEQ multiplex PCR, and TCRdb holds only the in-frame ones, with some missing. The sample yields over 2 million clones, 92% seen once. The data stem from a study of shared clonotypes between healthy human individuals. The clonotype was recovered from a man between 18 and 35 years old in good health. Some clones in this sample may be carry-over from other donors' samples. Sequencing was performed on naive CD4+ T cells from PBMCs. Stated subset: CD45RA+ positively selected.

In DNA form, the CDR3 reads TGTGCCTCGAGAGCCAGGGCAGCGAACACTGAAGCTTTCTTT. As protein: CASRARAANTEAFF. This rearrangement joins TRBV6-5 to TRBJ1-1, with D possibly TRBD1 on 5 matching bases. The V gene's germline CDR1 is MNHEY and CDR2 SVGAGI. Trimming cost V 11 bases and J 1 base, with 17 bases left between them. CDR3 length: 14 amino acids.